The clone carrying this T cell receptor beta chain has only a few counts. These data are taken from a study of blood T cell repertoires in COVID-19. Turning to the study itself: The United States, Italy and Spain provided the acute and convalescent COVID-19 samples. In each case, the material was cDNA or gDNA derived from T cells, B-cell-depleted T cells, or PBMCs.

Generated by immunoSEQ multiplex PCR, the TCRdb table keeps only in-frame clones and is missing some. This sample has around 330,000 clones, with around 90% found just once. From germline, CDR1 is MNHEY and CDR2 SVGAGI. CDR3 size: 12 residues. V was pared by 6 bases and J by 7 bases, with 10 bases between. In terms of age and location, participants ranged from about 18 to 95 years and lived in about 25 US areas. The specimen sequenced was PBMCs or T cells enriched from blood (not recorded which). This chain links TRBV6-5 with TRBJ1-5; D gene unclear. The receptor comes from a man aged 55 to 70 who had recovered from COVID-19. In DNA form, the CDR3 reads TGTGCCAGCAGCCAAAATAGCCAGCCCCAGCATTTT. Encoded protein: CASSQNSQPQHF.